Below, 32 T cell receptor beta chains from the same sample are listed, as sequenced in a study of blood T cell repertoires in COVID-19. Sequencing was performed with immunoSEQ multiplex PCR; in TCRdb, only in-frame clones are kept and a portion is missing. The sample has about 70,000 clones; 80% to 85% are singletons. Specimen: peripheral blood. These TCRs come from a woman aged 55-70 years with acute or convalescent COVID-19.

In regard to this clone: Other DNA sequences within the sample encode an identical CDR3. The chain has TRBV28 and TRBJ1-2; TRBD1 is a possible D gene (5 bases). Trimming pared 1 base from V and 5 bases from J, leaving 8 bases between. The germline CDR1 and CDR2 sequences are MDHEN and SYDVKM. The CDR3 sequence is 13 residues long. Here the CDR3 reads CASSLSGGYGYTF. The CDR3 DNA follows: TGTGCCAGCAGTTTATCCGGGGGGTATGGCTACACCTTC.

CDR3 protein: CASSIAFIPKATGTEAFF. CDR3 bases: TGTGCCAGTAGTATAGCATTCATCCCTAAAGCCACGGGTACTGAAGCTTTCTTT. This chain joins TRBV19 and TRBJ1-1; D is unclear. The V gene lost 1 base and the J gene lost 5 bases, with 23 bases spanning the gap. The CDR3 is made up of 18 amino acids. Germline CDR1 and CDR2: LNHDA and SQIVND (reference sequence).

This clone was seen only once. The chain's CDR3 is CASSLLAGNYEQYF. The CDR3 DNA reads as TGTGCCAGCAGTCTACTAGCGGGAAACTACGAGCAGTACTTC. The chain couples TRBV28 to TRBJ2-7; TRBD2 matches 10 bases. Germline values: CDR1 MDHEN, CDR2 SYDVKM. V shed 5 bases and J 3 bases; nucleotides not matched to a gene: 4. The CDR3 is 14 residues long.

To note about this clone: An end of the junction differs from the germline gene, which may be a read error. The chain joins TRBV6-1 to TRBJ1-4; possibly TRBD1 for D (6 bases). CDR3 length equals 14 residues. Germline lookup yields CDR1 MNHNS and CDR2 SASEGT. The CDR3 loop is CASSDGTTYEKLFF. CDR3 nucleotide sequence: TGTGCCAGCAGTGACGGGACAACTTATGAAAAACTGTTTTTT.

CDR3 region: CASSPGQREQYF. The CDR3 DNA reads TGTGCCAGCAGTCCTGGACAACGCGAGCAGTACTTC. The rearrangement uses TRBV11-1 and TRBJ2-7; weak D call: TRBD1 (5 bases). This CDR3 is 12 amino acids long. The germline V gene encodes CDR1 SGHAT and CDR2 FQDESV (reference sequence). V shed 6 bases and J shed 6 bases, with 12 bases lying between them.

The chain links TRBV27 to TRBJ1-1, with a weak D call TRBD1 (6 bases). This CDR3 comprises 15 residues. V dropped 8 bases and J dropped 5 bases, with 21 bases sitting between them. The germline V gene encodes CDR1 MNHEY and CDR2 SMNVEV (reference sequence). CDR3 loop: CASGPATGTRTEAFF. The DNA of the CDR3 is TGTGCCAGCGGACCTGCCACAGGGACACGAACTGAAGCTTTCTTT.

The chain couples TRBV13 to TRBJ1-1, with TRBD1 matching 7 bases. Trimming cost V 2 bases and J 7 bases; bases outside gene matches: 7. CDR3 length: 14 amino acids. Germline V gene sequence: CDR1 PRHDT, CDR2 FYEKMQ (reference sequence). The CDR3, as DNA: TGTGCCAGCAGCTTAAAACAGGGGCCCTATGAAGCTTTCTTT. This codes for CASSLKQGPYEAFF. The entire variable domain, with the rest obtained from reference TRBV13 and TRBJ1-1, is as follows: AAGVIQSPRHLIKEKRETATLKCYPIPRHDTVYWYQQGPGQDPQFLISFYEKMQSDKGSIPDRFSAQQFSDYHSELNMSSLELGDSALYFCASSLKQGPYEAFFGQGTRLTVV.

The V gene is TRBV5-1, the J gene TRBJ2-1, with D unresolved. V shed 3 bases and J shed 4 bases, with 17 bases lying between them. In germline, CDR1 is SGHRS, CDR2 YFSETQ. The CDR3 covers 16 residues. CDR3 sequence: CASSSVLGTGYNEQFF. For the CDR3, the DNA is TGCGCCAGCAGCTCCGTTCTCGGAACGGGTTACAATGAGCAGTTCTTC.

J is TRBJ2-7 and V is TRBV25-1; D is possibly TRBD1 (6 bases). This CDR3 is 18 amino acids long. Trimming pared 4 bases from V and 3 bases from J, leaving 25 bases between. From germline, CDR1 is MGHDK and CDR2 SYGVNS. The CDR3 bases are TGTGCCAGCAGTGGCAACCAGGGACAACCAGTCCCCCTCTACGAGCAGTACTTC. Protein sequence: CASSGNQGQPVPLYEQYF.

This chain uses TRBV5-4 with TRBJ2-1; D is undetermined. V lost 0 bases, J lost 9 bases, and 10 bases lay in between. Germline CDR1 is SGHNT and CDR2 is YYREEE (reference sequence). CDR3 length: 13 amino acids. In DNA form, the CDR3 reads TGTGCCAGCAGCTTGGGGGCAAAGCCTGAGCAGTTCTTC. It translates to CASSLGAKPEQFF.

This chain joins TRBV6-6 and TRBJ1-1; TRBD1 might be the D (6 bases). The CDR3 is 13 residues long. The V and J ends lost 11 bases and 1 base respectively, with 14 bases between them. CDR1 is MNHNY and CDR2 is SVGAGI in the germline V gene (reference sequence). CDR3 protein: CAGGGARNTEAFF. CDR3 DNA: TGTGCCGGCGGGGGCGCACGGAACACTGAAGCTTTCTTT.

This clone is a singleton in its sample. The V gene is TRBV3-1 (or the pseudogene TRBV3-2), the J gene TRBJ1-6; D unclear. V was shortened by 0 bases and J by 13 bases, with 10 bases between the two germline ends. CDR3 length equals 13 residues. Germline V CDR1 and CDR2: LGHDT, YNNKEL (reference sequence). CDR3 loop: CASSQDTAGPLHF. In nucleotides, the CDR3 is TGTGCCAGCAGCCAAGACACCGCGGGCCCCCTCCACTTT.

V and J are TRBV5-1 and TRBJ1-2; TRBD1 aligns across 9 bases. V trimming: 3 bases; J trimming: 8 bases; junction bases outside the gene matches: 14. Germline CDR1 and CDR2: SGHRS and YFSETQ. This CDR3 has 16 residues. CDR3 DNA sequence: TGCGCCAGCAGCTCGGGTACAGGGGGCTCATTGGTGGGCTACACCTTC. Protein sequence: CASSSGTGGSLVGYTF.

This clone has just a few counts. The chain couples TRBV19 to TRBJ1-2; D is unresolved. The V end lost 6 bases, the J end lost 5 bases, and 25 bases lay between the germline ends. From germline, CDR1 is LNHDA and CDR2 SQIVND (reference sequence). The CDR3 covers 17 residues. The CDR3 sequence is CASSSSTRETTVYGYTF. The CDR3 DNA is TGTGCCAGTAGCTCCTCTACTAGGGAAACTACCGTATATGGCTACACCTTC.

This clone showed up just once. The V and J genes are TRBV5-1 and TRBJ1-6; unclear D gene. V was clipped by 0 bases and J by 7 bases, with 11 bases between them. The CDR3 runs 15 residues. Germline CDR1 and CDR2: SGHRS and YFSETQ. The CDR3 bases are TGCGCCAGCAGCTTGGGTACAGACAAGAATTCACCCCTCCACTTT. Translation gives CASSLGTDKNSPLHF.

The V and J genes are TRBV19 and TRBJ1-4; 7 bases align to TRBD1. The CDR3 contains 15 residues. Per germline, CDR1 LNHDA and CDR2 SQIVND (reference sequence). The junction had 13 bases not matched to a gene; V was cut back by 10 bases and J by 5 bases. The CDR3 reads CATKNTGAGNEKLFF. CDR3 DNA: TGTGCCACCAAAAACACAGGGGCTGGGAATGAAAAACTGTTTTTT.

The DNA of the CDR3 is TGTGCCAGCAGTTTATCGAGGGCTAGCGGGAGAAATCAGTACTTC. It specifies CASSLSRASGRNQYF. The chain couples TRBV27 to TRBJ2-7; 10 bases fit TRBD2. In germline, CDR1 is MNHEY, CDR2 SMNVEV (reference sequence). Trimming cost V 0 bases and J 10 bases; bases outside gene matches: 9. This CDR3 contains 15 residues.

Regarding this clone: A read error may produce the germline difference seen at one junction end. The rearrangement uses TRBV5-6 and TRBJ1-2; 9 positions agree with TRBD1. Germline values: CDR1 SGHDT, CDR2 YYEEEE. This CDR3 has 14 residues. CDR3 protein: CASSFWDRDWGPPF. CDR3 coding DNA: TGTGCCAGCAGCTTTTGGGACAGGGATTGGGGGCCCCCCTTC. The full variable domain, completed using reference TRBV5-6 and TRBJ1-2, is DAGVTQSPTHLIKTRGQQVTLRCSPKSGHDTVSWYQQALGQGPQFIFQYYEEEERQRGNFPDRFSGHQFPNYSSELNVNALLLGDSALYLCASSFWDRDWGPPFGSGTRLTVV.

The genes are TRBV30 and TRBJ1-2, with a possible D match to TRBD1 (5 bases). This CDR3 is 14 amino acids long. Between the trimmed V and J ends, which lost 1 base and 0 bases, there was a span of 9 bases. The germline V gene has CDR1 GTSNPN and CDR2 SVGIG (reference sequence). CDR3 protein: CAWSDQGPNYGYTF. CDR3 nucleotides: TGTGCCTGGAGTGATCAGGGTCCTAACTATGGCTACACCTTC.

This sequence joins TRBV2 and TRBJ1-1; 9 bases are shared with TRBD1. CDR1 SNHLY and CDR2 FYNNEI come from the germline V gene. Trimming at V came to 4 bases and at J to 5 bases, leaving 5 bases not matched to a gene. CDR3 size: 14 residues. The CDR3: CASSVQGARTEAFF. In DNA, the CDR3 is TGTGCCAGCAGTGTACAGGGGGCGCGGACTGAAGCTTTCTTT.

J is TRBJ2-7 and V is TRBV30; 8 nucleotides match TRBD1. V lost 3 bases, J lost 1 base, and 8 bases stayed unmatched. The germline V gene encodes CDR1 GTSNPN and CDR2 SVGIG (reference sequence). The CDR3 runs 15 residues. The CDR3 here is CAWRVRDRLSYEQYF. The CDR3 DNA reads TGTGCCTGGAGAGTCCGGGACAGGCTATCCTACGAGCAGTACTTC.

A remark on this clone: One junction end does not reproduce the germline sequence, and a read error may be involved. The chain joins TRBV5-6 to TRBJ2-7, with 7 positions matching TRBD1. The CDR3 contains 11 residues. Germline CDR1 is SGHDT and CDR2 is YYEEEE. The CDR3 DNA reads as TGTGCCAGCAGGGCTACCGGGACAGCTCTCTTC. Its protein product is CASRATGTALF.

The chain combines TRBV27 with TRBJ1-4, with TRBD1 identical over 8 bases. The CDR3 spans 15 residues. J gave up 6 bases and V 3 bases, and 6 bases lay outside the gene matches. Germline V gene data show CDR1 as MNHEY and CDR2 as SMNVEV (reference sequence). CDR3 residues: CASSFGTGRHEKLFF. The CDR3 DNA reads as TGTGCCAGCAGTTTCGGGACAGGCCGACATGAAAAACTGTTTTTT. Based on the CDR3 plus reference TRBV27 and TRBJ1-4, the full variable domain is EAQVTQNPRYLITVTGKKLTVTCSQNMNHEYMSWYRQDPGLGLRQIYYSMNVEVTDKGDVPEGYKVSRKEKRNFPLILESPSPNQTSLYFCASSFGTGRHEKLFFGSGTQLSVL.

This chain links TRBV5-5 with TRBJ2-7; D is uncertain. V lost 4 bases and J lost 1, with 12 bases in between. In germline, CDR1 is SGHKS, CDR2 YYEKEE (reference sequence). This CDR3 region has 14 residues. CDR3 amino acids: CASSPSSPSYEQYF. The CDR3 nucleotides are TGTGCCAGCAGCCCCTCTTCTCCTTCCTACGAGCAGTACTTC.

The chain joins TRBV7-3 to TRBJ2-4; D might be TRBD1 (6 bases). The germline V gene has CDR1 SGHTA and CDR2 FQGTGA. CDR3 length: 13 amino acids. V was cut by 1 base and J by 8 bases, with 9 bases left in between. For the CDR3, the DNA is TGTGCCAGCAGCTTAAATCCAGGGGACATTCAGTACTTC. It is translated as CASSLNPGDIQYF. Full variable domain (missing parts from reference TRBV7-3 and TRBJ2-4): GAGVSQTPSNKVTEKGKYVELRCDPISGHTALYWYRQSLGQGPEFLIYFQGTGAADDSGLPNDRFFAVRPEGSVSTLKIQRTERGDSAVYLCASSLNPGDIQYFGAGTRLSVL.

The chain uses TRBV6-1 and TRBJ1-3, with 10 bases fitting TRBD1. The CDR3 loop spans 16 amino acids. Germline V CDR1 and CDR2: MNHNS, SASEGT. After removal of 4 bases from V and 4 bases from J, the junction contained 7 bases not matched to a gene. In nucleotides, the CDR3 is TGTGCCAGCAGTGGACTTGGGACAGGGGCCGGAAACACCATATATTTT. Translating gives CASSGLGTGAGNTIYF.

J is TRBJ1-5 and V is TRBV19; perhaps TRBD1 as D (6 bases). This CDR3 has 14 residues. Germline V gives CDR1 LNHDA, CDR2 SQIVND (reference sequence). The V gene lost 9 bases and the J gene lost 3 bases, with 15 bases spanning the gap. The CDR3 bases are TGTGCCAGCCTTCAATCAGGGGTCAATCAGCCCCAGCATTTT. It specifies CASLQSGVNQPQHF.

CDR3 nucleotide sequence: TGTGCCACCCAAAACCCGACTAGCGGGAGGGTTAGTGAGCAGTTCTTC. This encodes CATQNPTSGRVSEQFF. The rearrangement links TRBV24-1 to TRBJ2-1; TRBD2 matches 14 bases. Germline V lookup: CDR1 KGHDR, CDR2 SFDVKD. The CDR3 spans 16 residues. Trimming at V came to 9 bases and at J to 9 bases, leaving 12 bases not matched to a gene.

This sequence joins TRBV2 and TRBJ2-3; TRBD1 matches 8 bases. The CDR3 has 15 residues. The germline V gene encodes CDR1 SNHLY and CDR2 FYNNEI. The junction had 4 bases not matched to a gene; V was cut back by 4 bases and J by 1 base. The CDR3 sequence: CASSADRGGTDTQYF. CDR3 in DNA: TGTGCCAGCAGTGCCGACAGGGGCGGCACAGATACGCAGTATTTT.

This sequence joins TRBV18 and TRBJ1-3; TRBD1 matches 8 bases. The ends lost 3 bases at V and 1 base at J; junction bases unmatched: 8. The germline gives CDR1 KGHSH, CDR2 LQKENI. The CDR3 covers 17 residues. CDR3 bases: TGTGCCAGCTCACCGCGCCCGACAGGGGAGTCTGGAAACACCATATATTTT. Translated, it gives CASSPRPTGESGNTIYF. Variable domain in full (rest from reference TRBV18 and TRBJ1-3): NAGVMQNPRHLVRRRGQEARLRCSPMKGHSHVYWYRQLPEEGLKFMVYLQKENIIDESGMPKERFSAEFPKEGPSILRIQQVVRGDSAAYFCASSPRPTGESGNTIYFGEGSWLTVV.

This clone was detected only a few times. This chain uses TRBV11-2 with TRBJ2-7; D is ambiguous. V lost 3 bases, J lost 1 base, and 7 bases lay in between. The CDR3 has 13 amino acids. The germline V gene encodes CDR1 SGHAT and CDR2 FQNNGV. CDR3 nucleotides: TGTGCCAGCAGCTTGATGACATCCTACGAGCAGTACTTC. Translation: CASSLMTSYEQYF.

The chain has TRBV5-1 and TRBJ1-6; D remains unclear. Trimming left V 3 bases short and J 3 bases short, with 13 bases between. The germline CDR1 and CDR2 sequences are SGHRS and YFSETQ. This CDR3 comprises 16 residues. CDR3 sequence reads: CASSSTGLNYNSPLHF. The CDR3 nucleotides are TGCGCCAGCAGCTCAACCGGACTGAACTATAATTCACCCCTCCACTTT.